Below, 10 T cell receptor beta chains from the same sample are listed, as sequenced in a study of cytomegalovirus exposure and HLA in healthy donors. 60 Vbeta and 13 Jbeta primers were used in PCR. Sequencing used immunoSEQ multiplex PCR; TCRdb keeps in-frame clones, though not all of them. The table records roughly 120,000 clones, 60% to 70% of them present only once. The sequencing sample was made of PBMCs. These receptors were obtained from a woman aged 40-49 years in good health and CMV-seropositive.

This sequence joins TRBV19 and TRBJ1-5; D unclear. The CDR3 is 14 residues long. Trimming took 5 bases from V and 2 from J, leaving 10 bases between them. Germline V gene lookup returns CDR1 LNHDA and CDR2 SQIVND (reference sequence). CDR3 sequence (DNA): TGTGCCAGTAGTTCCCGGGGTGGCAATCAGCCCCAGCATTTT. As protein: CASSSRGGNQPQHF.

This rearrangement joins TRBV5-1 to TRBJ2-7; the D gene is possibly TRBD1 (5 bases). V lost 0 bases, J lost 7 bases, and 8 bases lay in between. Germline lookup yields CDR1 SGHRS and CDR2 YFSETQ. This CDR3 has 12 residues. CDR3 residues: CASSLAAGEQYF. CDR3 DNA: TGCGCCAGCAGCTTGGCCGCAGGGGAGCAGTACTTC.

The sample holds a few counts of this clone. The rearrangement joins TRBV19 to TRBJ1-4, with D uncertain. The germline gives CDR1 LNHDA, CDR2 SQIVND (reference sequence). V was pared by 5 bases and J by 6 bases, with 13 bases between. This CDR3 is 14 amino acids long. The DNA of the CDR3 is TGTGCCAGTAGTCCTTCGAGCGGTTATGAAAAACTGTTTTTT. Protein sequence: CASSPSSGYEKLFF.

This clone was counted once. The chain is built from TRBV5-5 and TRBJ2-7; 8 nucleotides match TRBD1. The V gene's germline CDR1 is SGHKS and CDR2 YYEKEE (reference sequence). The J segment lost 5 bases and the V segment lost 4 bases, leaving 8 bases of the junction unmatched. The CDR3 length is 14 residues. Written as DNA, the CDR3 is TGTGCCAGCAGCCAAGACAGGGGACAGGACGAGCAGTACTTC. Amino acids: CASSQDRGQDEQYF. The full variable domain, in which reference TRBV5-5 and TRBJ2-7 provide the parts outside the CDR3, is DAGVTQSPTHLIKTRGQQVTLRCSPISGHKSVSWYQQVLGQGPQFIFQYYEKEERGRGNFPDRFSARQFPNYSSELNVNALLLGDSALYLCASSQDRGQDEQYFGPGTRLTVT.

The chain couples TRBV15 to TRBJ1-1; D remains ambiguous. CDR1 and CDR2 from the germline V gene are LNHNV and YYDKDF (reference sequence). This CDR3 has 15 residues. V was shortened by 7 bases and J by 2 bases, with 17 bases between the two germline ends. CDR3 bases: TGTGCCACCATACAAAGAGACACCTTAAACACTGAAGCTTTCTTT. Translating it yields CATIQRDTLNTEAFF.

V gene TRBV4-3 combines with J gene TRBJ2-1, with 8 bases aligning to TRBD2. J was trimmed by 8 bases and V by 4 bases; bases with no gene match: 16. The CDR3 is 17 amino acids. Germline V lookup: CDR1 LGHNA, CDR2 YSLEER. CDR3 DNA: TGCGCCAGCAGCCCAGGGATTACTAGCGGAGCAGGGTATGAGCAGTTCTTC. Its protein product is CASSPGITSGAGYEQFF.

The chain links TRBV29-1 to TRBJ2-1, with no clear D. This CDR3 is built from 11 residues. Germline V gene lookup returns CDR1 SQVTM and CDR2 ANQGSEA. V was cut by 6 bases and J by 7 bases, with 10 bases left in between. CDR3 sequence: CSVPPINEQFF. The CDR3 nucleotides read TGCAGCGTCCCACCTATTAATGAGCAGTTCTTC.

The rearrangement links TRBV27 to TRBJ1-2; D remains unclear. Per the germline V gene, CDR1 is MNHEY and CDR2 is SMNVEV (reference sequence). The CDR3 contains 14 residues. Trimming took 1 base from V and 6 from J, leaving 12 bases between them. This CDR3 reads CASSLLGTPDGYTF. For the CDR3, the DNA is TGTGCCAGCAGTTTATTGGGCACGCCCGATGGCTACACCTTC.

The rearrangement uses TRBV7-2 and TRBJ2-1, with a weak D call TRBD2 (5 bases). Deletions cut 8 bases from V and 8 bases from J, with 13 bases between. CDR1 and CDR2 from the germline V gene are SGHTA and FQGNSA. CDR3 size: 12 residues. As DNA, the CDR3 is TGTGCCAGCTTAAGGGAGTGGGATGAGCAGTTCTTC. It encodes CASLREWDEQFF.

This rearrangement joins TRBV25-1 to TRBJ1-1; 8 positions match TRBD1. The CDR3 extends over 16 amino acids. The germline gives CDR1 MGHDK, CDR2 SYGVNS. Trimming cost V 2 bases and J 3 bases; bases outside gene matches: 8. The CDR3 bases are TGTGCCAGCAGTGAAAGCCCAGGGGGCTCGGACACTGAAGCTTTCTTT. It translates to CASSESPGGSDTEAFF.